This T cell receptor beta chain was obtained from a study of shared clonotypes between healthy human individuals. The overall study: The plates for each donor numbered three CD4 naive, three CD4 memory, two CD8 naive and one CD8 memory.

Naive CD8 cells were CD45RO-negative, positively selected for CCR7, excluding terminally differentiated effector memory CD45RA+ cells. This CDR3 has 13 amino acids. V was pared by 0 bases and J by 8 bases, with 3 bases of the junction left unmatched. Germline lookup yields CDR1 MNHNY and CDR2 SVGAGI (reference sequence). A word on this clone: Its antigen is still unknown.

General study results and limits: Relative to clonotypes present in all four donors, those not shared had lower generation probabilities.

Deep was the level at which the assay was run. Profiling relied on immunoSEQ multiplex PCR, and the TCRdb table lists in-frame clones only, not all of them. The sample yields roughly 2.1 million clones, 85% to 95% seen once. Specimen: naive CD8+ T cells from PBMCs. This receptor was identified in a man aged 18 to 30 in good health. Some clones in this sample may be carry-over from other donors' samples. The V and J genes are TRBV6-6 and TRBJ1-2, with 7 nucleotides matching TRBD1. The CDR3 protein is CASSYSLQGGYTF. In nucleotides, the CDR3 is TGTGCCAGCAGTTACTCGCTACAGGGGGGCTACACCTTC.